This section outlines one T cell receptor beta chain sequence together with its context. The table came from immunoSEQ multiplex PCR; TCRdb's copy has only in-frame clones and leaves some out. The top ten hold 0.83% of the sample, which has around 350,000 clones, 75% to 90% seen once. This sample is part of a study of cytomegalovirus exposure and HLA in healthy donors. There are 15 residues in the CDR3. Germline values: CDR1 MGHDK, CDR2 SYGVNS. With 4 bases clipped from V and 5 bases from J, the junction kept 11 bases outside the gene matches. The receptor was isolated from a woman aged 18-35 years in good health and CMV-seronegative. The material sequenced was PBMCs. The chain joins TRBV25-1 to TRBJ2-7; TRBD2 aligns across 7 bases. CDR3 DNA: TGTGCCAGCAGTGGGGCGCAGTGGGAGGGAAACGAGCAGTACTTC. Translation gives CASSGAQWEGNEQYF.